This TCR beta chain was captured by sequencing in a study of CD8 T cells in Susac syndrome. Turning to this clonotype: It is unclear where the CDR3 begins or ends on the DNA, so no DNA is shown, and the CDR3 is as TCRdb lists it.

The CDR3 is 15 amino acids in total, end residues counted. With random hexamers, roughly 0.5 to 1 ug RNA was reverse transcribed. TCRdb analysed the immunoSEQ multiplex PCR reads with MiXCR anew, one entry per CDR3 protein. The data hold some 150,000 distinct CDR3 sequences, with 90% to 95% observed a single time. Source material: CD4+ T cells from PBMCs. This receptor was taken from a human donor with Susac syndrome. V gene TRBV12-3 or TRBV12-4 combines with J gene TRBJ1-2; the DNA was not compared with TRBD1, the D call given in the table. This CDR3 is CASSTSTGRRNGYTF.